This TCR beta chain is drawn from a study of control samples from healthy donors and cancer patients. The J segment lost 3 bases and the V segment lost 2 bases, leaving 3 bases of the junction unmatched. This CDR3 has 14 amino acids. Germline lookup yields CDR1 MNHEY and CDR2 SVGAGI. The table came from immunoSEQ multiplex PCR; TCRdb's copy has only in-frame clones and leaves some out. The table records fewer than 70,000 clones, approximately 84% of them present only once. J is TRBJ2-5 and V is TRBV6-5; 7 bases align to TRBD1. The specimen was PBMCs. The TCR comes from a woman aged 50 to 60 with lung cancer. This CDR3 reads CASSYGQGEETQYF. The CDR3 DNA sequence: TGTGCCAGCAGTTACGGCCAGGGGGAAGAGACCCAGTACTTC.